Listed below are T cell receptor beta chains from one sample, sequenced in a study of blood T cell repertoires in COVID-19. Assay used: immunoSEQ multiplex PCR; TCRdb lists only in-frame clones, some missing. Here the sample spans 140,000 to 150,000 clones, roughly four fifths being singletons. Sample: peripheral blood. These receptors were taken from a human donor with acute or convalescent COVID-19. The donor label of this sample is uncertain. Each CDR3 is given with its conserved first and last residue. The D gene is left open where the match is weak. Clone size appears in some rows only: once, few, many, or a class for an expanded clone.

j_call d_call clone_size v_call cdr3_aa
TRBJ2-5 TRBD1 once TRBV7-2 CASSPGAWDRKETQYF
TRBJ2-3 TRBD1 . TRBV6-5 CASSYKGTGVDTQYF
TRBJ1-5 . . TRBV29-1 CSIGHRNQPQHF
TRBJ2-7 TRBD1 . TRBV5-6 CASSLGQVQFYEQYF
TRBJ1-2 . . TRBV10-1 CASSESQGVGYTF
TRBJ2-3 TRBD2 . TRBV5-1 CASSLQWTSGGADTQYF
TRBJ1-1 . . TRBV19 CASSITGRVPEAFF
TRBJ2-1 . . TRBV7-9 CASSTERGGGSNEQFF
TRBJ1-2 TRBD1 . TRBV19 CASSPPRHRGRAYTF
TRBJ1-6 . . TRBV7-9 CASSLGSGSINSPLHF
TRBJ1-5 TRBD1 . TRBV7-2 CASSSTGDHQPQHF
TRBJ2-1 . . TRBV10-1 CASSSSTGYNEQFF
TRBJ1-5 . . TRBV21-1 CASWQGVKQPQHF
TRBJ1-4 TRBD1 once TRBV7-9 CASSSRDRGRANEKLFF
TRBJ1-2 . . TRBV4-1 CASSQDTGYDYGYTF
TRBJ2-5 . once TRBV27 CASSHTGYQETQYF
TRBJ2-5 TRBD2 . TRBV7-9 CASSFIPSGEGPQYF
TRBJ2-5 . . TRBV2 CASSARQVSRQETQYF
TRBJ1-1 . . TRBV6-5 CASRPSGGGYTEAFF
TRBJ2-5 . . TRBV7-2 CASSSQGRILPGETQYF
TRBJ2-3 TRBD1 . TRBV6-5 CASRGQGPDTQYF
TRBJ2-1 . . TRBV5-5 CASSLMTTSSEQFF
TRBJ2-7 . . TRBV10-3 CATNHPQQGIYEQYF
TRBJ2-5 TRBD2 . TRBV27 CASSLLRGGVQGTQYF
TRBJ2-5 TRBD1 . TRBV27 CASSLQGALETQYF
TRBJ1-1 TRBD1 . TRBV5-3 CARTYPGTGVTEAFF
TRBJ2-5 . . TRBV3-1/TRBV3-2 CASSLTSKETQYF
TRBJ1-5 . . TRBV9 CASSVGRASNQPQHF
TRBJ1-4 . . TRBV15 CATSRAAGKNEKLFF
TRBJ2-5 TRBD1 . TRBV15 CATSRGAGGTRSLETQYF
TRBJ1-6 . . TRBV10-1 CASSPGRLMGNSPLHF
TRBJ2-1 . . TRBV19 CASTRGNLATFNEQFF
TRBJ2-5 TRBD2 . TRBV7-2 CASRPSGGLQETQYF
TRBJ2-3 . . TRBV28 CASGGPRGDTQYF
TRBJ2-5 TRBD2 once TRBV13 CASSSSGTSGHQETQYF
TRBJ1-2 . once TRBV6-5 CASSYGGPYGYTF
TRBJ1-3 . . TRBV9 CASSESSGNTIYF
TRBJ1-4 . . TRBV28 CASSRNEKLFF